The clone carrying this TCR beta chain was observed a handful of times. Antigen specificity is unknown. Peripheral blood samples of around 9.3 milliliters were drawn from each donor. Combining a sample-barcoded 5' primer with a J-beta primer mix, a second PCR ran for roughly 7 to 12 cycles. TCRdb passed the 5' RACE reads through MiXCR, listing each CDR3 protein once. The table includes around 1.1 million distinct CDR3 sequences, approximately 38% detected once. The source of the sample is a study of blood T cells in healthy people across ages. General observations from the study: Greater diversity and more naive CD4+ cells were seen in long-lived donors than in aged donors. Possibly confounding the expanded clonotype changes was the fact that donor CMV status was unknown.

Losses at the gene ends were 4 bases for V and 3 bases for J; bases not matched to a gene: 3. CDR3 length equals 16 residues. CDR1 and CDR2 (germline): SGHRS, YFSETQ. The source is a man aged 18 to 29 in good health. Sequencing was done on a sample of blood. J is TRBJ2-4 and V is TRBV5-1, with TRBD2 identical over 14 bases. The CDR3 DNA reads as TGCGCCAGCAGCCTGGGACTAGCGGGGGTCAAAAACATTCAGTACTTC. Its protein is CASSLGLAGVKNIQYF.